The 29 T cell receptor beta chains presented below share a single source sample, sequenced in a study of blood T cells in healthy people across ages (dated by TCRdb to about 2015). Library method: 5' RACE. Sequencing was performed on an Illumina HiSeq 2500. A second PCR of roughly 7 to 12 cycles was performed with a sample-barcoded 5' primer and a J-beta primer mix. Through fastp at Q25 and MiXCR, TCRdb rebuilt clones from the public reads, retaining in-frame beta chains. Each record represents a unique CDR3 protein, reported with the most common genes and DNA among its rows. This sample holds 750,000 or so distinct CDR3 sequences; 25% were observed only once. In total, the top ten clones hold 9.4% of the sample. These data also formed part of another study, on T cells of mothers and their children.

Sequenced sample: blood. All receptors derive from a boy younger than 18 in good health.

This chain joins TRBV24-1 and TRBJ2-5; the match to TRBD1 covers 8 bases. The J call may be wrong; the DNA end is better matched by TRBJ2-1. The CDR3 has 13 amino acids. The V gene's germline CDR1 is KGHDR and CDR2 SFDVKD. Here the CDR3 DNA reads TGTGCCACCAGTGATTTGGAGGGGACAGGGCAGTTCTTC. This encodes CATSDLEGTGQFF.

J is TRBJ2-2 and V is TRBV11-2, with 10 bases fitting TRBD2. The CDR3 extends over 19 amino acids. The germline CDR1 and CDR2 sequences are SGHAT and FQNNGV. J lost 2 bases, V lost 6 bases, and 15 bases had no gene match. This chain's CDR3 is CASSSYAGLAVTNTGELFF. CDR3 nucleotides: TGTGCCAGCAGTTCTTACGCAGGACTAGCGGTGACTAACACCGGGGAGCTGTTTTTT.

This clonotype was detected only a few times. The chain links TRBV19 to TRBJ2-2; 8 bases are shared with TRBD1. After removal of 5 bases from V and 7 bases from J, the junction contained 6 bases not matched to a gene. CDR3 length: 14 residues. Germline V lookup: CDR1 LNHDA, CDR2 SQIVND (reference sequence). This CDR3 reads CASSLQGVGGELFF. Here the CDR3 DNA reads TGTGCCAGTAGTCTACAGGGGGTAGGCGGGGAGCTGTTTTTT.

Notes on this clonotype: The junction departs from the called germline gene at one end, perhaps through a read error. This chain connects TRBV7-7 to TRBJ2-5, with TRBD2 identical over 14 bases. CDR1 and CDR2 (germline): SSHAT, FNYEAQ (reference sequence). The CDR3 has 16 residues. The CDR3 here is CASSEGLAGGQETEYF. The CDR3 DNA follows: TGTGCTAGTAGCGAAGGACTAGCGGGGGGCCAAGAGACCGAGTACTTC.

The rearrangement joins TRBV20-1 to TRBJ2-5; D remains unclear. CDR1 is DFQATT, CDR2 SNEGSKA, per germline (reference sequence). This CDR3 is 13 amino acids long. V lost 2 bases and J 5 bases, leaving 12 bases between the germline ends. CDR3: CSARSPQGETQYF. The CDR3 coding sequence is TGCAGTGCTAGATCGCCCCAAGGGGAGACCCAGTACTTC.

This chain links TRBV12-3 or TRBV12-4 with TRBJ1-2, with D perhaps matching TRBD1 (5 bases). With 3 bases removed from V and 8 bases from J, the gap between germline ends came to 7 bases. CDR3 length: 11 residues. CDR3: CASSFRGGYTF. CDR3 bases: TGTGCCAGCAGTTTTAGGGGAGGCTACACCTTC.

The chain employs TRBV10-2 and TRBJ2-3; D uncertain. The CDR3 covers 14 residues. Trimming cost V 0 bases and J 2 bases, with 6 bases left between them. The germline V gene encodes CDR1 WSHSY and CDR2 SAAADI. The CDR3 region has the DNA TGCGCCAGCAGTGAGTCCCTTAACACAGATACGCAGTATTTT. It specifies CASSESLNTDTQYF.

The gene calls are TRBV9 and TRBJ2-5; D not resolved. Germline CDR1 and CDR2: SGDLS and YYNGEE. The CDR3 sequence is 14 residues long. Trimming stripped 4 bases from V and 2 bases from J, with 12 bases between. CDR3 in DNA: TGTGCCAGCAGCCCCCCTTTGCGACAAGAGACCCAGTACTTC. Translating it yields CASSPPLRQETQYF.

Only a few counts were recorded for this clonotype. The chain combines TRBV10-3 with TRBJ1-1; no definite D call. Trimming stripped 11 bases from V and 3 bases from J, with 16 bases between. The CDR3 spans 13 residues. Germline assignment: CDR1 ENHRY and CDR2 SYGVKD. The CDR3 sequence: CAAAPTGDTEAFF. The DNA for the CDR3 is TGTGCCGCGGCGCCGACCGGGGACACTGAAGCTTTCTTT.

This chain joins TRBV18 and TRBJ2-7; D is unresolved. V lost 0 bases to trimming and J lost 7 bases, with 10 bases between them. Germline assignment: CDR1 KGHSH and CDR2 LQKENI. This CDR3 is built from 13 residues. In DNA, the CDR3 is TGTGCCAGCTCACCACCGGGATCTATGGAGCAGTACTTC. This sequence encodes CASSPPGSMEQYF. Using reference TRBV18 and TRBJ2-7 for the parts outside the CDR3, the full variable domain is NAGVMQNPRHLVRRRGQEARLRCSPMKGHSHVYWYRQLPEEGLKFMVYLQKENIIDESGMPKERFSAEFPKEGPSILRIQQVVRGDSAAYFCASSPPGSMEQYFGPGTRLTVT.

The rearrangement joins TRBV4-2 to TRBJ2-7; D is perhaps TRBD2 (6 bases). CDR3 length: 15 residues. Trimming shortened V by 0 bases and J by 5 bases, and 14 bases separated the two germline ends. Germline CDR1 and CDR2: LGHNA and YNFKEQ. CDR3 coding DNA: TGTGCCAGCAGCCAAGATCTCCCGGGGGTCAACGAGCAGTACTTC. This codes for CASSQDLPGVNEQYF.

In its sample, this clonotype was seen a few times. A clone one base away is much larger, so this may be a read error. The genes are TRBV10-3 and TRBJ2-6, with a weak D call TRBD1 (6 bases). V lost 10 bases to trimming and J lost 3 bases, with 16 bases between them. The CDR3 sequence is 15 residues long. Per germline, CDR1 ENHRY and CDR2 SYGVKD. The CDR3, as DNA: TGTGCCACCACCAACAGGGAGCATGGGGCCAACGTCCTGACTTTC. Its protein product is CATTNREHGANVLTF.

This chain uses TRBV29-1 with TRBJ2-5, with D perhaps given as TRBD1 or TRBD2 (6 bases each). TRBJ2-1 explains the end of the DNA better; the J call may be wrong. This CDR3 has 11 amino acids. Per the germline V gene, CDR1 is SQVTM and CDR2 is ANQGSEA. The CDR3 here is CSVVGGSEQFF. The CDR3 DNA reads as TGCAGCGTAGTAGGGGGGAGTGAGCAGTTCTTC.

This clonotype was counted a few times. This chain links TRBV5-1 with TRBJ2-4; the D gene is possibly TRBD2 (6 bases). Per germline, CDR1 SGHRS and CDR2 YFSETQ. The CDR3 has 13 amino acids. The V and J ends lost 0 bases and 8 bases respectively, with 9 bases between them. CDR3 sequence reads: CASSLEWGDIQYF. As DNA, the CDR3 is TGCGCCAGCAGCTTGGAGTGGGGGGACATTCAGTACTTC.

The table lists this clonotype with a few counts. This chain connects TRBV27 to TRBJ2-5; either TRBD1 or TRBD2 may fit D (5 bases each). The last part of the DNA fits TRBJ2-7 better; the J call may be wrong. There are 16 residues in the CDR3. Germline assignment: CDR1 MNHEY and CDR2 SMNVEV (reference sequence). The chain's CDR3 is CASRGLGDRYSYEQYF. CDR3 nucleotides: TGTGCCAGCAGGGGCTTGGGGGACCGATACTCCTACGAGCAGTACTTC.

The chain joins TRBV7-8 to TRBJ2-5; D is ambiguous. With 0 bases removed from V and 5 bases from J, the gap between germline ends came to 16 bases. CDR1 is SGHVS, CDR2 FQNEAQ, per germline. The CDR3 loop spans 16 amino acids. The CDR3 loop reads CASSLAREWPQETQYF. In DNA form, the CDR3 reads TGTGCCAGCAGCTTAGCGCGTGAGTGGCCCCAGGAGACCCAGTACTTC. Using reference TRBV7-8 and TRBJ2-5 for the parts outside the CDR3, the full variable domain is GAGVSQSPRYKVAKRGQDVALRCDPISGHVSLFWYQQALGQGPEFLTYFQNEAQLDKSGLPSDRFFAERPEGSVSTLKIQRTQQEDSAVYLCASSLAREWPQETQYFGPGTRLLVL.

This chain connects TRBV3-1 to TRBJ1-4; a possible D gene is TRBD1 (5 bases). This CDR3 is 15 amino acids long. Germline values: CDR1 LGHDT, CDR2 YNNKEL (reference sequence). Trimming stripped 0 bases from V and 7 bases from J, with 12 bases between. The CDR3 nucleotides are TGTGCCAGCAGCCAAGACGGCAGGGTGGGTGAAAAACTGTTTTTT. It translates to CASSQDGRVGEKLFF.

In DNA, the CDR3 is TGCAGCGCTTTCAGTACAGGGCTACCCGAAGAGACCCAGTACTTC. It codes for CSAFSTGLPEETQYF. The gene calls are TRBV29-1 and TRBJ2-5, with D possibly being TRBD1 (6 bases). Germline V gives CDR1 SQVTM, CDR2 ANQGSEA. CDR3 length: 15 residues. V lost 7 bases and J 3 bases, leaving 21 bases between the germline ends.

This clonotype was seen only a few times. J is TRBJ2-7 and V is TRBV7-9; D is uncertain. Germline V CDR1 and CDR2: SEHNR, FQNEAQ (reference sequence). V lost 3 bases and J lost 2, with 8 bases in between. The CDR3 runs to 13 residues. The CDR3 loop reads CASSLLSAYEQYF. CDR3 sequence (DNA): TGTGCCAGCAGCTTGCTATCGGCCTACGAGCAGTACTTC.

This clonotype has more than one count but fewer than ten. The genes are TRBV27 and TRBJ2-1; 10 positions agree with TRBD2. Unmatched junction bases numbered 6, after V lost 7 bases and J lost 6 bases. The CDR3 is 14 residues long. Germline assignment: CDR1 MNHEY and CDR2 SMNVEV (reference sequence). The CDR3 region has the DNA TGTGCCAGCACCCAGACTAGCGGGCGCAATGAGCAGTTCTTC. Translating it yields CASTQTSGRNEQFF.

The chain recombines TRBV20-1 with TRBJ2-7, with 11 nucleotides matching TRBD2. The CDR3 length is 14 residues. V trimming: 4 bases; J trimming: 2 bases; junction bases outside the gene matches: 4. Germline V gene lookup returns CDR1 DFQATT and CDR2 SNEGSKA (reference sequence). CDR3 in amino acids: CSATASGRTYEQYF. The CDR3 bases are TGCAGTGCTACCGCTAGCGGGAGGACCTACGAGCAGTACTTC.

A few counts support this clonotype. CDR3 DNA sequence: TGTGCCAGCAGCTTAGCCGCTGGACAGGGCAGTGTATGGAGAGAGACCCAGTACTTC. Protein: CASSLAAGQGSVWRETQYF. The chain joins TRBV7-9 to TRBJ2-5, with TRBD1 matching over 8 bases. Germline V gene sequence: CDR1 SEHNR, CDR2 FQNEAQ (reference sequence). The CDR3 has 19 residues. The ends lost 0 bases at V and 4 bases at J; junction bases unmatched: 16.

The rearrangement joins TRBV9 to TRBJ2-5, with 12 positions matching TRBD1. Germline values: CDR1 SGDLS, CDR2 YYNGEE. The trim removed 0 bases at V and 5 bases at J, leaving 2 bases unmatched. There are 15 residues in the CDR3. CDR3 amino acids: CASSVGDRGHETQYF. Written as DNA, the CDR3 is TGTGCCAGCAGCGTAGGGGACAGGGGGCATGAGACCCAGTACTTC.

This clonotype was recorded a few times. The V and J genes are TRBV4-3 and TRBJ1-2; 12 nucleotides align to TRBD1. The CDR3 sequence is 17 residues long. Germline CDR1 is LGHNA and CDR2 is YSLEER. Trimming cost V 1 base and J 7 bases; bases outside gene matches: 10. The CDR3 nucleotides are TGCGCCAGCAGCCAAGTCATGTGGGACAGGGGGCAGGGTGGCTACACCTTC. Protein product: CASSQVMWDRGQGGYTF.

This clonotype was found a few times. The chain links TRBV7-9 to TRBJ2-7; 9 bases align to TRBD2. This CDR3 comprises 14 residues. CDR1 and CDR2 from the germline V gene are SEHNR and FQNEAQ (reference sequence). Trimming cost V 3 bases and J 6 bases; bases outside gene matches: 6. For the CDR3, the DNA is TGTGCCAGCAGCTTCGCCGGGACTAGCACCGAGCAGTACTTC. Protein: CASSFAGTSTEQYF.

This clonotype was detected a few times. The chain's CDR3 is CSALPLARGRGNTIYF. The CDR3 region has the DNA TGCAGTGCCCTCCCCCTGGCCAGGGGGCGAGGAAACACCATATATTTT. The rearrangement links TRBV20-1 to TRBJ1-3; 8 bases match TRBD1. The germline gives CDR1 DFQATT, CDR2 SNEGSKA (reference sequence). The CDR3 length is 16 residues. Losses at the gene ends were 6 bases for V and 4 bases for J; bases not matched to a gene: 14.

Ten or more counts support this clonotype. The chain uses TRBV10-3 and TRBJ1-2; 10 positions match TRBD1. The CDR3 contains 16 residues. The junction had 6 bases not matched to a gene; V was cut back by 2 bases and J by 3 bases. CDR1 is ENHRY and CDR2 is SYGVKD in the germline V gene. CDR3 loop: CAISENYGTGDYGYTF. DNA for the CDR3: TGTGCCATCAGTGAGAATTATGGGACAGGGGACTATGGCTACACCTTC.

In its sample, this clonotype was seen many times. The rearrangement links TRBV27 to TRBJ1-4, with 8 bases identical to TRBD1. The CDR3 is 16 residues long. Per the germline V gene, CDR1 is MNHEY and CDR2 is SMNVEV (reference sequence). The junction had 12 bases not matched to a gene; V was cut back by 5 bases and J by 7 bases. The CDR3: CASSPYLQGAGEKLFF. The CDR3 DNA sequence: TGTGCCAGCAGTCCGTACCTCCAGGGGGCAGGTGAAAAACTGTTTTTT.

CDR3 in amino acids: CATSAGSGAYNEQFF. CDR3 in DNA: TGTGCCACCAGTGCGGGTAGCGGGGCCTACAATGAGCAGTTCTTC. This chain joins TRBV24-1 and TRBJ2-1, with 8 bases matching TRBD2. J was trimmed by 2 bases and V by 5 bases; bases with no gene match: 4. The CDR3 covers 15 residues. Germline lookup yields CDR1 KGHDR and CDR2 SFDVKD.